The 13 T cell receptor beta chains below all came from one sample that was sequenced in a study of shared clonotypes between healthy human individuals (dated by TCRdb to between 2020 and 2021). Library preparation employed the immunoSEQ multiplex PCR assay. TCRdb re-hosts the immuneACCESS table, in-frame sequences only. Its copies lack some clones; in the studies checked, an unresolved V gene accounts for under half of them, and the cause for the rest is not known. This sample has 530,000 or so clones in its table, and about 79% of those were observed once. The top ten clonotypes cover approximately 12% of the sample. The sequenced sample consisted of PBMCs. The receptor set was obtained from a middle-aged woman in good health. Some clones in this sample may be carry-over from other donors' samples.

This clone was counted only a few times. The chain links TRBV30 to TRBJ2-3, with no clear D. The CDR3 is 14 amino acids. V was cut by 1 base and J by 0 bases, with 8 bases left in between. The V gene's germline CDR1 is GTSNPN and CDR2 SVGIG (reference sequence). CDR3 amino acids: CAWSGAQSTDTQYF. The CDR3, as DNA: TGTGCCTGGAGTGGAGCGCAAAGCACAGATACGCAGTATTTT.

The CDR3 protein is CASNSGSLETQYF. The CDR3 nucleotides are TGTGCCAGCAACTCCGGGAGCCTAGAGACCCAGTACTTC. The genes are TRBV6-6 and TRBJ2-5, with D perhaps TRBD2 (6 bases). Trimming shortened V by 7 bases and J by 4 bases, and 13 bases separated the two germline ends. Germline values: CDR1 MNHNY, CDR2 SVGAGI (reference sequence). The CDR3 is 13 residues long.

This clone was picked up a small number of times. The chain combines TRBV15 with TRBJ2-6; no firm D call. The CDR3 is made up of 15 amino acids. Trimming removed 0 bases at V and 2 bases at J, with 5 bases between. Germline V CDR1 and CDR2: LNHNV, YYDKDF (reference sequence). The CDR3 nucleotides are TGTGCCACCAGCAGAGATGGTGCTGGGGCCAACGTCCTGACTTTC. Residues: CATSRDGAGANVLTF. Full variable domain (rest looked up from reference TRBV15 and TRBJ2-6): DAMVIQNPRYQVTQFGKPVTLSCSQTLNHNVMYWYQQKSSQAPKLLFHYYDKDFNNEADTPDNFQSRRPNTSFCFLDIRSPGLGDTAMYLCATSRDGAGANVLTFGAGSRLTVL.

V is TRBV9 and J is TRBJ2-2, with D uncertain. V shed 3 bases and J shed 2 bases, with 8 bases lying between them. The CDR3 runs to 14 residues. Germline values: CDR1 SGDLS, CDR2 YYNGEE. The CDR3 spells CASSGEVNTGELFF. The CDR3 nucleotides are TGTGCCAGCAGCGGGGAAGTCAACACCGGGGAGCTGTTTTTT.

This clone was seen a single time. J is TRBJ1-2 and V is TRBV28; 11 nucleotides agree with TRBD1. Per germline, CDR1 MDHEN and CDR2 SYDVKM. CDR3 length equals 16 residues. The ends lost 9 bases at V and 8 bases at J; junction bases unmatched: 17. The CDR3 sequence: CASGAFWDRGFLGYTF. The CDR3 coding sequence is TGTGCCAGTGGGGCTTTTTGGGACAGGGGGTTTTTGGGCTACACCTTC.

Regarding this clone: The same CDR3 also results from other DNA sequences found in this sample. V and J are TRBV11-2 and TRBJ2-7; TRBD2 matches 8 bases. The CDR3 has 15 amino acids. CDR1 is SGHAT and CDR2 is FQNNGV in the germline V gene. Trimming cost V 6 bases and J 2 bases; bases outside gene matches: 9. The CDR3 bases are TGTGCCAGCAGTCCTCTAGCGGGCGGAGCCTACGAGCAGTACTTC. It codes for CASSPLAGGAYEQYF.

The V call is TRBV18, the J call TRBJ1-5, with a possible D match to TRBD1 (6 bases). The germline V gene has CDR1 KGHSH and CDR2 LQKENI. This CDR3 is 17 amino acids long. V lost 6 bases to trimming and J lost 2 bases, with 20 bases between them. The CDR3 DNA sequence: TGTGCCAGCTCCCCAGACAGGAGCGGGTGGGGCAATCAGCCCCAGCATTTT. It specifies CASSPDRSGWGNQPQHF.

V usage is TRBV7-2 and J usage is TRBJ1-5; no definite D call. This CDR3 has 13 residues. Trimming left V 5 bases short and J 7 bases short, with 12 bases between. CDR1 and CDR2 (germline): SGHTA, FQGNSA. CDR3 in amino acids: CASSPQGGQPQHF. The CDR3 DNA follows: TGTGCCAGCAGCCCCCAAGGAGGGCAGCCCCAGCATTTT. The full variable domain, rest sourced from reference TRBV7-2 and TRBJ1-5, is GAGVSQSPSNKVTEKGKDVELRCDPISGHTALYWYRQSLGQGLEFLIYFQGNSAPDKSGLPSDRFSAERTGGSVSTLTIQRTQQEDSAVYLCASSPQGGQPQHFGDGTRLSIL.

Notes on this clone: Other nucleotide sequences in the sample specify the same CDR3. The V and J genes are TRBV5-1 and TRBJ2-7; 10 positions agree with TRBD1. V trimming: 4 bases; J trimming: 3 bases; junction bases outside the gene matches: 4. The CDR3 is 14 amino acids. Germline loops: CDR1 SGHRS, CDR2 YFSETQ. The CDR3 reads CASSTGQGSYEQYF. CDR3 nucleotides: TGCGCCAGCAGCACGGGACAGGGGAGCTACGAGCAGTACTTC.

The V and J genes are TRBV28 and TRBJ2-5; D gene uncertain. Trimming pared 6 bases from V and 5 bases from J, leaving 16 bases between. In germline, CDR1 is MDHEN, CDR2 SYDVKM. The CDR3 length is 14 residues. DNA of the CDR3: TGTGCCAGCAGCACCGACTCGTATTGGGAGACCCAGTACTTC. It yields the protein CASSTDSYWETQYF. The full variable domain, with the rest looked up from reference TRBV28 and TRBJ2-5, is DVKVTQSSRYLVKRTGEKVFLECVQDMDHENMFWYRQDPGLGLRLIYFSYDVKMKEKGDIPEGYSVSREKKERFSLILESASTNQTSMYLCASSTDSYWETQYFGPGTRLLVL.

The chain is built from TRBV7-9 and TRBJ1-6; 7 bases line up with TRBD1. Unmatched junction bases numbered 8, after V lost 2 bases and J lost 7 bases. The CDR3 is made up of 16 amino acids. The germline gives CDR1 SEHNR, CDR2 FQNEAQ (reference sequence). Here the CDR3 DNA reads TGTGCCAGCAGCTTATCGTTAGGACAGGAAAATTCACCCCTCCACTTT. It specifies CASSLSLGQENSPLHF. Supplemented by reference TRBV7-9 and TRBJ1-6, the full variable domain reads DTGVSQNPRHKITKRGQNVTFRCDPISEHNRLYWYRQTLGQGPEFLTYFQNEAQLEKSRLLSDRFSAERPKGSFSTLEIQRTEQGDSAMYLCASSLSLGQENSPLHFGNGTRLTVT.

This chain connects TRBV18 to TRBJ2-3, with 8 bases aligning to TRBD1. V lost 3 bases and J lost 5; bases outside the gene matches: 7. The V gene's germline CDR1 is KGHSH and CDR2 LQKENI. The CDR3 spans 15 residues. The CDR3 sequence is CASSPVDRVQDTQYF. The DNA of the CDR3 is TGTGCCAGCTCACCGGTGGACAGGGTCCAAGATACGCAGTATTTT.

As concerns this clone: A read error is likely here: a far larger clone is one base away. The genes are TRBV6-6 and TRBJ1-5; D gene unclear. The CDR3 runs 15 residues. Germline V CDR1 and CDR2: MNHNY, SVGAGI (reference sequence). Written as DNA, the CDR3 is TGTGCCTGCAGTTACTCGAGCAGTCCAAATCAGCCCCAGCATTTT. It is translated as CACSYSSSPNQPQHF.